Reported below is one T cell receptor beta chain. Its antigen is not known. In the PCR, 60 Vbeta and 13 Jbeta primers were used. Sequenced by immunoSEQ multiplex PCR; TCRdb stores in-frame clones only, minus some. The sample's table shows around 120,000 clones. The sample originates from a study of cytomegalovirus exposure and HLA in healthy donors. Study-level points and caveats: Reportedly, HLA-A and HLA-B alleles of most subjects were accurately predicted from TCR beta. CMV serostatus was the sole immune exposure information available. Using a false discovery rate of 0.05, a later analysis showed that approximately 16,000 TCR beta sequences were associated with HLA alleles. An analysis was carried out at a later point. It showed that HLA-associated TCR beta chains were more clonally expanded than equally common non-associated chains.

Germline V lookup: CDR1 ENHRY, CDR2 SYGVKD. There are 13 residues in the CDR3. The V segment lost 4 bases and the J segment 9 bases; nucleotides outside the gene matches: 3. This clonotype was sampled from a man younger than 35 in good health and CMV-seronegative. Sequencing was performed on PBMCs. The genes are TRBV10-3 and TRBJ2-4; TRBD1 aligns across 10 bases. The CDR3 bases are TGTGCCATCAGTGCGACAGGGGGCCTCATTCAGTACTTC. Translating it yields CAISATGGLIQYF.